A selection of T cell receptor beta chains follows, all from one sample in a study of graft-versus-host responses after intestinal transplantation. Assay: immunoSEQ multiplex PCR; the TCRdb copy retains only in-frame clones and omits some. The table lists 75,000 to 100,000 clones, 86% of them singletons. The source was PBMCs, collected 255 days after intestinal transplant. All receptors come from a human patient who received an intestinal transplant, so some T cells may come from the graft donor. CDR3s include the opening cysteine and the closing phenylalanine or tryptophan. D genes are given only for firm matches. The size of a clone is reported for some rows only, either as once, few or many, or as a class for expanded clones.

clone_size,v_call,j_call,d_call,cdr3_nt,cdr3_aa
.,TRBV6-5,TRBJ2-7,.,TGTGCCAGCAGTTACTCCTCCTTTGACTCCTACGAGCAGTACTTC,CASSYSSFDSYEQYF
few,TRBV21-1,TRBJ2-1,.,TGTGCCAGCCCCAAAGATCGGGCGGGGGGGACCCCTGGGAATGAGCAGTTCTTC,CASPKDRAGGTPGNEQFF
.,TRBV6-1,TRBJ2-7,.,TGTGCCAGCAGACCCAGGACTAACGGCTACGAGCAGTACTTC,CASRPRTNGYEQYF
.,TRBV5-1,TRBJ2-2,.,TGCGCCAGCAGCTTGGTGGGGTCACACACCGGGGAGCTGTTTTTT,CASSLVGSHTGELFF
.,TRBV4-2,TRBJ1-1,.,TGTGCCAGCAGCCCACAGGGAAACACTGAAGCTTTCTTT,CASSPQGNTEAFF
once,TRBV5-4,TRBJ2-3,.,TGTGCCAGCAGCCCATCTCCTCTAGAGGCGAGCACAGATACGCAGTATTTT,CASSPSPLEASTDTQYF
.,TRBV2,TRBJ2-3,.,TGTGCCAGCAAGGACAGTGGCACAGATACGCAGTATTTT,CASKDSGTDTQYF
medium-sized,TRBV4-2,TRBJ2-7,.,TGTGCCAGCAGCTCTCCCTACGAGCAGTACTTC,CASSSPYEQYF
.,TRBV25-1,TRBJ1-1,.,TGTGCCAGCAGTGAACAGGGTAGGAGGACTGAAGCTTTCTTT,CASSEQGRRTEAFF
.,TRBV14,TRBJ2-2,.,TGTGCCAGCAGCCAAGTCACAGATGTACCCGGGGAGCTGTTTTTT,CASSQVTDVPGELFF
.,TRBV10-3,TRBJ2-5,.,TGTGCCATCAGTGTGCTGGGACAAGAGACCCAGTACTTC,CAISVLGQETQYF
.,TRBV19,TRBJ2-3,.,TGTGCCAGTAGTATTATGTGGACTAGCACAGATACGCAGTATTTT,CASSIMWTSTDTQYF
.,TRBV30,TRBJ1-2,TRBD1,TGTGCCTGGAGTTCCCCGGGACAGGGGCCCTTATACGGCTACACCTTC,CAWSSPGQGPLYGYTF
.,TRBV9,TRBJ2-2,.,TGTGCCAGCAGCGTGGGGGTCGGGGAGCTGTTTTTT,CASSVGVGELFF
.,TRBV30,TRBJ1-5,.,TGTGCCTGGGTGGACAAGGCGGGGGGCAATCAGCCCCAGCATTTT,CAWVDKAGGNQPQHF
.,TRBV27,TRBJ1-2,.,TGTGCCAGCAGTTTCCGTAGGGGAGATGGCTACACCTTC,CASSFRRGDGYTF
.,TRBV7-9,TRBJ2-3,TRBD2,TGTGCCAGCAGCGATACGATCGGGGGGGCAACAGATACGCAGTATTTT,CASSDTIGGATDTQYF
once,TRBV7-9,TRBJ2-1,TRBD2,TGTGCCAGCACCATGGGGGGGAATGAGCAGTTCTTC,CASTMGGNEQFF
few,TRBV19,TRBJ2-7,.,TGTGCCAGTAGTATAGGGGCAGGGGATGTCTACGAGCAGTACTTC,CASSIGAGDVYEQYF
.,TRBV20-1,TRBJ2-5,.,TGCAGTGCTAGAGACCAAGAGACCCAGTACTTC,CSARDQETQYF
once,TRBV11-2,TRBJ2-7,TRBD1,TGTGCCAGCGAAGGGACAGAGCACTACGAGCAGTACTTC,CASEGTEHYEQYF
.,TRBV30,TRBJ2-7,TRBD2,TGTGCCTGGAACTTGGGGGGGTCAGGCTACGAGCAGTACTTC,CAWNLGGSGYEQYF
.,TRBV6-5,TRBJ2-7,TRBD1,TGTGCCAGCAGTTCCCACGACAGGGGGAACTCCTACGAGCAGTACTTC,CASSSHDRGNSYEQYF
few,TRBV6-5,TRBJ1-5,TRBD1,TGTGCCAGCAGTTATGGACAGGAGAATCAGCCCCAGCATTTT,CASSYGQENQPQHF
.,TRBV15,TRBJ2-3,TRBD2,TGTGCCACCAGCAGAGGGGCGGGGGTTGGCACAGATACGCAGTATTTT,CATSRGAGVGTDTQYF
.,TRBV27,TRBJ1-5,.,TGTGCCAGCAGTTTATATAGGGCTAACAATCAGCCCCAGCATTTT,CASSLYRANNQPQHF
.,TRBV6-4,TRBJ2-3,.,TGTGCCAGCAGCCGGGACGGCTCCACAGATACGCAGTATTTT,CASSRDGSTDTQYF
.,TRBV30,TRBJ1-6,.,TGTGCCTTGGGACTGCTAACCTCACCCCTCCACTTT,CALGLLTSPLHF
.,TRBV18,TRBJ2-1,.,TGTGCCAGCTCACCACCGTTGGGGAGGCAGTTCTTC,CASSPPLGRQFF
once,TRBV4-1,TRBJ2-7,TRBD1,TGCGCCAGCAGCCAAGAGAGGACAGGGGGATATTACGAGCAGTACTTC,CASSQERTGGYYEQYF
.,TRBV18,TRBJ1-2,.,TGTGCCAGCTCACCCGGACAGCCAACCGACTATGGCTACACCTTC,CASSPGQPTDYGYTF
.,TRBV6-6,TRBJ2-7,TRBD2,TGTGCCAGCAGTTACGGGCTAGCGGGAGTGGACCACGAGCAGTACTTC,CASSYGLAGVDHEQYF
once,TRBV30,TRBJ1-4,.,TGTGCCTGGAATATCGGGGTTGAAAAACTGTTTTTT,CAWNIGVEKLFF
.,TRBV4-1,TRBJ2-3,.,TGCGCCAGCAGCCAAGACGATCCGGGGACCGACACTTTTACAGATACGCAGTATTTT,CASSQDDPGTDTFTDTQYF
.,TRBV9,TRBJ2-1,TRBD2,TGTGCCAGCAGCCCGGGACTAGCGGGAGGTGAGCAGTTCTTC,CASSPGLAGGEQFF